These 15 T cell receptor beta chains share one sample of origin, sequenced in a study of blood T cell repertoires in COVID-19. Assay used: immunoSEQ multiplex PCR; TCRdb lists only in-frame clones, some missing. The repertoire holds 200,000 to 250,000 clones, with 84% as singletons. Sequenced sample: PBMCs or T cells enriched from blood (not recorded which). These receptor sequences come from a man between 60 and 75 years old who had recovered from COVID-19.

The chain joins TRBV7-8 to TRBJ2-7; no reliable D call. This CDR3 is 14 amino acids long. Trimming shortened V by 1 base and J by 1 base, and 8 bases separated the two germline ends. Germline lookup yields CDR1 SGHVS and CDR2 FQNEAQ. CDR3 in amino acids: CASSLGPNSYEQYF. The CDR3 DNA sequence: TGTGCCAGCAGCTTAGGTCCTAATTCCTACGAGCAGTACTTC.

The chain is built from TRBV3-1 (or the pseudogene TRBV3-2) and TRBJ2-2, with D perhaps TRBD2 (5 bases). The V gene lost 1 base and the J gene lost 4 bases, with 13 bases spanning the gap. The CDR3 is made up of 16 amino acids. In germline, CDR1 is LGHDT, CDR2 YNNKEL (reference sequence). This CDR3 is CASSQGSSHSTGELFF. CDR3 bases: TGTGCCAGCAGCCAAGGTTCTAGCCACAGCACCGGGGAGCTGTTTTTT.

CDR3 amino acids: CASSRSGSNYGYTF. The DNA for the CDR3 is TGTGCCAGCTCACGGAGCGGTTCTAACTATGGCTACACCTTC. This chain connects TRBV18 to TRBJ1-2; D not certain. The CDR3 has 14 residues. Looked up from germline, CDR1 is KGHSH and CDR2 is LQKENI. Trimming cost V 4 bases and J 0 bases, with 9 bases left between them.

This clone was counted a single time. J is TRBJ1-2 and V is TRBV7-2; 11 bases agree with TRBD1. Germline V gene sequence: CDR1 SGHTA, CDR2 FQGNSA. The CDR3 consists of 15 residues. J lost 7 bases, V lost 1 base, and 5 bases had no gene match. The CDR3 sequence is CASSLDIGQGAGYTF. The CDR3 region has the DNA TGTGCCAGCAGCTTAGACATAGGACAGGGGGCTGGCTACACCTTC.

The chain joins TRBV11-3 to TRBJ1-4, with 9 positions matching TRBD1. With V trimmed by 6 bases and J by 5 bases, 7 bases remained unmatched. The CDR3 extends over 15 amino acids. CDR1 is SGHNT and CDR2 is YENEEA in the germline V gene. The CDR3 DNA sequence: TGTGCCAGCAGAAACAACAGGGGGCGGAATGAAAAACTGTTTTTT. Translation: CASRNNRGRNEKLFF.

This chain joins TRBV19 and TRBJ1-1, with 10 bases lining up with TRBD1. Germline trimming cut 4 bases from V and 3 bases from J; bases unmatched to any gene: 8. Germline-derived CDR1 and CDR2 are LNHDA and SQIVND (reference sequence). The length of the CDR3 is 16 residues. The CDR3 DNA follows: TGTGCCAGTAGTACAGGACAGGGGGGAATATACACTGAAGCTTTCTTT. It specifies CASSTGQGGIYTEAFF.

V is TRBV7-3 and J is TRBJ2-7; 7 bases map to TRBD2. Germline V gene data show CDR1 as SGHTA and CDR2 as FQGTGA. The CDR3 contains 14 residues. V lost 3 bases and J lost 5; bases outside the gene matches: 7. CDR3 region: CASSLSGLTNEQYF. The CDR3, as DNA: TGTGCCAGCAGCTTGTCGGGACTAACGAACGAGCAGTACTTC.

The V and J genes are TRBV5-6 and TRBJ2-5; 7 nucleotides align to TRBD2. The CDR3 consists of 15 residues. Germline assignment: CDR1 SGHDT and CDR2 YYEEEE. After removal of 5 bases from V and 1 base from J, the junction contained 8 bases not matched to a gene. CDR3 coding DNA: TGTGCCAGCAGGGCTACCGGGACTACCCAAGAGACCCAGTACTTC. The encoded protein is CASRATGTTQETQYF.

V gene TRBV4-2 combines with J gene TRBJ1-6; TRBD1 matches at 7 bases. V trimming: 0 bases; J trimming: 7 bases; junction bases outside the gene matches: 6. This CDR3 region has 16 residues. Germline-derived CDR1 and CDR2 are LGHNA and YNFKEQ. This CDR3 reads CASSQDWDSRNSPLHF. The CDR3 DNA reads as TGTGCCAGCAGCCAAGATTGGGACAGCCGGAATTCACCCCTCCACTTT.

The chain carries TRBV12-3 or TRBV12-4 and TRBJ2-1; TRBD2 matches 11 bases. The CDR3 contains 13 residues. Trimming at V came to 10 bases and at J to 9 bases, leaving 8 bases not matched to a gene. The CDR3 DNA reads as TGTGCCACCTCGACTAGCGGGGTTGGTGAGCAGTTCTTC. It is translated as CATSTSGVGEQFF.

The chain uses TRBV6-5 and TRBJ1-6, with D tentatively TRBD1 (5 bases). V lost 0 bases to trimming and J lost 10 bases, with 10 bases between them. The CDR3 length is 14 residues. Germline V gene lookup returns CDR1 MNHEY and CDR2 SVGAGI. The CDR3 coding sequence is TGTGCCAGCAGTTACTCGGGGGGAGGATCACCCCTCCACTTT. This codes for CASSYSGGGSPLHF.

The CDR3 here is CASSQEGQGEKLFF. The CDR3 nucleotides read TGCGCCAGCAGCCAAGAGGGACAGGGCGAAAAACTGTTTTTT. The rearrangement uses TRBV4-1 and TRBJ1-4; TRBD1 matches 9 bases. CDR1 MGHRA and CDR2 YSYEKL come from the germline V gene. Trimming removed 0 bases from V and 8 bases from J; junction bases left unmatched: 1. This CDR3 has 14 amino acids.

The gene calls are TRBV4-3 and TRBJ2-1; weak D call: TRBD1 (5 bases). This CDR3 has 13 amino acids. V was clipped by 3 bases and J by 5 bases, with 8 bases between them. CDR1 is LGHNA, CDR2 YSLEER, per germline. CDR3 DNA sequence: TGCGCCAGCAGCCACAGGACACACAATGAGCAGTTCTTC. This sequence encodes CASSHRTHNEQFF.

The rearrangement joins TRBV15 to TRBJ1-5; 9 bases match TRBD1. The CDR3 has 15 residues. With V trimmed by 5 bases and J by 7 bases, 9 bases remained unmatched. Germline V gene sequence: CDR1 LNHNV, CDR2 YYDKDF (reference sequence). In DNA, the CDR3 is TGTGCCACCAGCTTACAAGGACAGGGGTCGCAGCCCCAGCATTTT. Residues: CATSLQGQGSQPQHF.

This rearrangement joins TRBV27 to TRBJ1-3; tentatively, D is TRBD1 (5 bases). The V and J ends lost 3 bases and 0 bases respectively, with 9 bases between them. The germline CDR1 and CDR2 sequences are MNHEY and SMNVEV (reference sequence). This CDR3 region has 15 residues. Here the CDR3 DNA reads TGTGCCAGCAGTTTTTCGGGGGGCTCTGGAAACACCATATATTTT. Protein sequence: CASSFSGGSGNTIYF.